Following are 14 T cell receptor beta chains from one sample sequenced in a study of T cells in Graves' hyperthyroidism and ophthalmopathy. Amplified regions were TCR beta CDR3 sequences from RNA transcripts. With the HTBI primer set, the TCR CDR3 went through a first round of RT-PCR. TCRdb processed the multiplex PCR reads anew with MiXCR; each CDR3 protein has one entry. The sample lists 85,000 to 110,000 distinct CDR3 sequences, around 50% occurring once. Sequenced input: blood. The receptors were sampled from a man aged 40-55 years with Graves' hyperthyroidism.

The chain carries TRBV5-1 and TRBJ2-7; D remains unclear. V was trimmed by 4 bases and J by 5 bases, leaving 16 bases between them. Germline V gene sequence: CDR1 SGHRS, CDR2 YFSETQ. This CDR3 is built from 14 residues. The CDR3, as DNA: TGCGCCAGCAGCCTTAGTGGGGTCCGCGACGAGCAGTACTTC. The encoded protein is CASSLSGVRDEQYF.

Many counts were recorded for this clonotype. The chain links TRBV7-9 to TRBJ2-7; D is unclear. This CDR3 has 13 amino acids. Trimming removed 2 bases at V and 0 bases at J, with 5 bases between. Per germline, CDR1 SEHNR and CDR2 FQNEAQ (reference sequence). CDR3 sequence: CASSLSSSYEQYF. As DNA, the CDR3 is TGTGCCAGCAGCTTAAGTAGCTCCTACGAGCAGTACTTC.

Remarks on this clonotype: The CDR3 does not end in the conserved phenylalanine or tryptophan, so this is likely a read error. CDR3 nucleotide sequence: TGTGCCGGCAGCTTAGATCTGGCTGGCTACACCTAC. This codes for CAGSLDLAGYTY. This chain connects TRBV7-3 to TRBJ1-2, with D unclear. Per germline, CDR1 SGHTA and CDR2 FQGTGA. This CDR3 is 12 amino acids long.

This clonotype was picked up many times. The chain uses TRBV20-1 and TRBJ2-3, with D perhaps TRBD2 (5 bases). V lost 6 bases and J 0 bases, leaving 13 bases between the germline ends. This CDR3 has 14 amino acids. In germline, CDR1 is DFQATT, CDR2 SNEGSKA (reference sequence). The CDR3 is CSAQRATSTDTQYF. The CDR3 nucleotides are TGCAGTGCCCAGAGGGCAACTAGCACAGATACGCAGTATTTT.

The genes are TRBV19 and TRBJ1-6; 11 bases line up with TRBD1. This CDR3 is built from 12 residues. The ends lost 9 bases at V and 10 bases at J; junction bases unmatched: 2. CDR1 and CDR2 from the germline V gene are LNHDA and SQIVND (reference sequence). CDR3 bases: TGTGCCAGCGGGACAGGGGGATCACCCCTCCACTTT. This encodes CASGTGGSPLHF. The whole variable domain, filled in from reference TRBV19 and TRBJ1-6, reads DGGITQSPKYLFRKEGQNVTLSCEQNLNHDAMYWYRQDPGQGLRLIYYSQIVNDFQKGDIAEGYSVSREKKESFPLTVTSAQKNPTAFYLCASGTGGSPLHFGNGTRLTVT.

This clonotype was counted at least ten times. CDR3 in amino acids: CASSYSEGSEQYF. CDR3 DNA: TGTGCCAGCAGTTACAGTGAGGGATCCGAGCAGTACTTC. This chain connects TRBV6-5 to TRBJ2-7; tentative D call: TRBD2 (5 bases). V shed 2 bases and J shed 6 bases, with 11 bases lying between them. CDR1 and CDR2 from the germline V gene are MNHEY and SVGAGI. The CDR3 has 13 residues.

The rearrangement uses TRBV2 and TRBJ2-7; TRBD2 is a possible D gene (5 bases). The CDR3 totals 15 residues. Trimming removed 0 bases at V and 2 bases at J, with 11 bases between. Germline CDR1 is SNHLY and CDR2 is FYNNEI. The CDR3 bases are TGTGCCAGCAGTGAAGCGCAGCCTAGCCCCTACGAGCAGTACTTC. It codes for CASSEAQPSPYEQYF.

This clonotype has ten or more counts. The chain employs TRBV12-3 or TRBV12-4 and TRBJ2-2; D may be TRBD2 (6 bases). Deletions cut 3 bases from V and 4 bases from J, with 9 bases between. The CDR3 is 14 amino acids. This CDR3 is CASSLRDLTGELFF. The CDR3 DNA is TGTGCCAGCAGTTTGCGGGACCTCACCGGGGAGCTGTTTTTT.

The chain links TRBV29-1 to TRBJ1-5; D is possibly TRBD1 (6 bases). The CDR3 is 18 amino acids. In germline, CDR1 is SQVTM, CDR2 ANQGSEA. Deletions cut 8 bases from V and 0 bases from J, with 26 bases between. DNA for the CDR3: TGCAGCTATGAGGAGGTAGGGGGGCCTACGTATAGCAATCAGCCCCAGCATTTT. Residues: CSYEEVGGPTYSNQPQHF.

This chain links TRBV19 with TRBJ1-1, with a weak D call TRBD1 (6 bases). Between the trimmed V and J ends, which lost 5 bases and 1 base, there was a span of 11 bases. Per germline, CDR1 LNHDA and CDR2 SQIVND (reference sequence). CDR3 length: 14 amino acids. The chain's CDR3 is CASSFKDRNTEAFF. Written as DNA, the CDR3 is TGTGCCAGTAGTTTCAAGGACAGGAACACTGAAGCTTTCTTT.

The rearrangement links TRBV29-1 to TRBJ2-3; perhaps TRBD2 as D (6 bases). The CDR3 extends over 13 amino acids. Looked up from germline, CDR1 is SQVTM and CDR2 is ANQGSEA. CDR3 nucleotides: TGCACCATACGTCGGGGGAACACAGATACGCAGTATTTT. This encodes CTIRRGNTDTQYF.

This clonotype was observed a handful of times. This sequence may be a read error, since a much larger clone differs from it by one base. The V call is TRBV12-3 or TRBV12-4, the J call TRBJ2-7; D may correspond to TRBD1 or TRBD2 (6 bases each). The length of the CDR3 is 14 residues. V lost 3 bases and J 2 bases, leaving 11 bases between the germline ends. The CDR3: CASSLGGPAYEQYF. The CDR3 DNA sequence: TGTGCCAGCAGTTTGGGGGGCCCGGCCTACGAGCAGTACTTC.

V is TRBV20-1 and J is TRBJ2-6; TRBD2 matches 9 bases. This CDR3 has 17 amino acids. V dropped 5 bases and J dropped 3; count of bases not matched to a gene: 11. CDR1 DFQATT and CDR2 SNEGSKA come from the germline V gene (reference sequence). CDR3: CSAQAPGLAFGANVLTF. The DNA of the CDR3 is TGCAGTGCTCAAGCGCCGGGACTAGCATTTGGGGCCAACGTCCTGACTTTC.

This chain connects TRBV7-2 to TRBJ1-1, with 8 bases lining up with TRBD1. CDR3 length: 14 amino acids. Germline values: CDR1 SGHTA, CDR2 FQGNSA. Losses at the gene ends were 8 bases for V and 3 bases for J; bases not matched to a gene: 8. This CDR3 reads CASDPGTGYTEAFF. The CDR3, as DNA: TGTGCCAGCGACCCGGGGACAGGTTACACTGAAGCTTTCTTT.